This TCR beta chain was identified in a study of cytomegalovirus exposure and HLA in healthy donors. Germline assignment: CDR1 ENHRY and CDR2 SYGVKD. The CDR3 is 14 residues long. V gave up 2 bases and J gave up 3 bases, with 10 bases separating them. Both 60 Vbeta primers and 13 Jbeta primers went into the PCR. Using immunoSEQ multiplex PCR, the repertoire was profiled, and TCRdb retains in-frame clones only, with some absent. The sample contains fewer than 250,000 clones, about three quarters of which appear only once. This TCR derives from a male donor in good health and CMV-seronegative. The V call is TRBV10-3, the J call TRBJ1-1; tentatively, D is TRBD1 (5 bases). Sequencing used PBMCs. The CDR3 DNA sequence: TGTGCCATCAGTGAGAGGGGAACAGACACTGAAGCTTTCTTT. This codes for CAISERGTDTEAFF.